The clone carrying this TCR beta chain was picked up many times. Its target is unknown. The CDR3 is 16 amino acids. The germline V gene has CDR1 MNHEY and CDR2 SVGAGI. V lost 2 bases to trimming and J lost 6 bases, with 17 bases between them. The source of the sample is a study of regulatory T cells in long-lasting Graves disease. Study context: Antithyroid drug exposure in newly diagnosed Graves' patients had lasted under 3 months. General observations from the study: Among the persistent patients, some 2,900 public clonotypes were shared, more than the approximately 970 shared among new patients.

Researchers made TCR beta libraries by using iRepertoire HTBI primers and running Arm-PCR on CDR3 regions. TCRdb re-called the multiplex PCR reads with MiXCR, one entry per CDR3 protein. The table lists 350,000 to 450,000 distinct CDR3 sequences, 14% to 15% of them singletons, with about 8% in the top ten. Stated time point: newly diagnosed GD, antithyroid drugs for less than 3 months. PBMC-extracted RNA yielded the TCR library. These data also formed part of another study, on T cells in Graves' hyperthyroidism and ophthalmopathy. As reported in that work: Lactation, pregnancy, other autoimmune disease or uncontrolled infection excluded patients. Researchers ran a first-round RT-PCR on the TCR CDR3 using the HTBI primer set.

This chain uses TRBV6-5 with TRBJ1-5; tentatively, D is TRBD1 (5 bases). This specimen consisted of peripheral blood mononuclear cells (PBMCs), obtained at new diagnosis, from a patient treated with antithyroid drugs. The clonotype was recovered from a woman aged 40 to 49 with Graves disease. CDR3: CASSYPGQGIGQPQHF. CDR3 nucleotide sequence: TGTGCCAGCAGTTACCCCGGGCAGGGTATAGGTCAGCCCCAGCATTTT.